This paragraph reports one T cell receptor (beta chain). Antigen: not known. The sample is drawn from a study of PD-1 blockade in classical Hodgkin lymphoma. Clones were read by immunoSEQ multiplex PCR, and TCRdb kept only the in-frame ones, dropping some. The sample shows 80,000 to 95,000 clones, more than 80% of them seen only once. Study findings and constraints: The CD4+ diversity rise by C4D1 was clearest in complete responders.

The length of the CDR3 is 15 residues. CDR1 and CDR2 (germline): MNHNS, SASEGT. Trimming took 8 bases from V and 0 from J, leaving 16 bases between them. Time point defined: cycle 4 day 1 (C4D1), after 6 weeks of nivolumab. With no exception, relapse followed autologous stem cell transplantation in all patients, and brentuximab vedotin exposure varied. Complete response, partial response or progressive disease made up the best responses. J is TRBJ1-2 and V is TRBV6-1; no clear D. Material: peripheral blood mononuclear cells (PBMCs), obtained before the fourth cycle of nivolumab. The sequence was obtained from a human donor with classical Hodgkin lymphoma. The chain's CDR3 is CASGERTGPNYGYTF. The CDR3 DNA follows: TGTGCCAGCGGCGAACGGACCGGCCCTAACTATGGCTACACCTTC.